The present T cell receptor beta chain was sequenced within a study of T cells after yellow fever vaccination (dated by TCRdb to the late 2010s). Background on the whole study: Libraries from fractions with low cell numbers were prepared with the SMART-Seq v4 Ultra Low Input RNA kit. To follow T-cell clones before and after primary and booster YFV17D yellow fever vaccination, bulk TCR alpha and beta repertoires were sequenced over time. Two healthy male donors, one aged 18 to 29 and one aged 30 to 40 years, made up the cohort. Blood was collected at multiple timepoints before and after primary and secondary immunization, and bulk PBMC replicates and cell subsets were isolated. What the research found in general, with its limitations: A small fraction of clonotypes appeared in both the CD4 and CD8 compartments, likely as a result of convergent recombination. Compared with the primary T-cell response, the secondary T-cell response was faster but weaker, reaching its peak on day 5 rather than on day 15. Computational filtering was required because FACS-sorted repertoires could contain abundant contaminating clonotypes from the bulk population. Because only two donors were included in the study, the extent to which the findings can be generalized is limited. After the booster, most of the clones that had expanded following primary vaccination were detected again (almost 98% of CD4 and 85% to 90% of CD8), which suggests that memory was broadly maintained.

This clonotype was counted only a few times. Which antigen it targets is not known. There are no base qualities to consult, and no much larger clone falls within one base. TCRdb names Illumina NovaSeq 6000 as the instrument used. Synthesis of TCR cDNA relied on 5'RACE template switching, a step that introduced a universal primer site along with unique molecular identifiers. cDNA synthesis was primed from both the TCR alpha and TCR beta constant segments. Libraries were amplified in two PCR steps, with sample barcodes and sequencing adapters added in the second step. Sequencing of libraries was done on Illumina HiSeq 2500 (2x100 bp) or NovaSeq (2x150 bp). The original methods were these. MIGEC was used to demultiplex reads and collapse the reads into UMI consensus sequences, and MiXCR was used for V(D)J alignment. Vaccine-responding clonotypes were defined with edgeR using replicate PBMC samples, requiring FDR below 0.01 and a log2 fold change above 5 up to day 15. Bulk clonotypes were assigned CD4 or CD8 identity according to which sequenced CD4 or CD8 repertoire held them at higher abundance. TCRdb itself trimmed the public reads at Q25 with fastp, ran MiXCR and retained productive beta chains. Each CDR3 protein gets just one entry, which takes the most common genes and DNA from the rows behind it. TCRdb assigned the V and J calls; the authors' analysis was not used. This sample comprises about 320,000 distinct CDR3 sequences, around 4.3% of them detected only once. The ten largest make up just under 20% of the sample.

V and J are trimmed by 7 bases and 0 bases, and the gene matches miss 6 bases of the junction. Counted from cysteine to phenylalanine, this CDR3 has 16 amino acids. The entry retains the CDR3 DNA only, 48 bases that are in frame from base 1. For CDR1 and CDR2, the germline V gene lists MNHGY and SAAAGT. Taken with the paper, the label for treatment or condition translates to: live attenuated yellow fever vaccine strain. Two biological replicates of bulk PBMCs were collected at each blood-draw timepoint. A standard Ficoll-Paque protocol was used to isolate PBMCs from peripheral blood. RNA was extracted with TriZol from bulk PBMCs, CD4 and CD8 fractions, and dextramer-positive and dextramer-negative fractions.

The source of this sequence is a man between 18 and 35 years old who received the YFV17D yellow fever vaccine. Rearrangement joined TRBV6-8 to TRBJ1-1; 12 bases in between match TRBD1. Sequences were derived from PBMCs, sampled 15 days after the yellow fever booster vaccination. The DNA is TGTGCCAGCACAAACAGGGACAGGGGGCTGAACACTGAAGCTTTCTTT. It is translated as CASTNRDRGLNTEAFF.